Following are 2 T cell receptor beta chains from one sample sequenced in a study of blood T cell repertoires in COVID-19. Some clones are missing from TCRdb's copy, which holds only in-frame ones; the method was immunoSEQ multiplex PCR. Of 21,000 or so clones listed, around nine tenths were seen once; the top ten hold approximately 20%. The sequenced sample consisted of peripheral blood. These receptors all come from a man aged 65 to 79 with active COVID-19.

The chain couples TRBV4-1 to TRBJ2-3; 10 nucleotides match TRBD2. This CDR3 contains 17 residues. Germline assignment: CDR1 MGHRA and CDR2 YSYEKL. Trimming took 0 bases from V and 6 from J; bases not matched to a gene: 9. CDR3 sequence (DNA): TGCGCCAGCAGCCAAGATCGAAGCGGGGGGGCCTCGGATACGCAGTATTTT. Residues: CASSQDRSGGASDTQYF.

Here the CDR3 reads CASRPGSRNSNQPQHF. The CDR3 DNA reads TGTGCCAGCAGGCCAGGGTCTCGGAATAGCAATCAGCCCCAGCATTTT. The chain is built from TRBV7-8 and TRBJ1-5; D may be TRBD1 (5 bases). Germline CDR1 reads SGHVS; CDR2 reads FQNEAQ. V dropped 6 bases and J dropped 0 bases, with 15 bases sitting between them. The CDR3 has 16 amino acids.